The 17 T cell receptor beta chains in this list originate from one sample, sequenced in a study of T cells in women clearing cervical HPV infection. Profiled with immunoSEQ multiplex PCR; TCRdb holds only in-frame clones, not every one. The sample includes approximately 41,000 clones. The sequenced material came from blood buffy coat. The receptors here all came from a woman between 18 and 75 years old with a cervical HPV16 infection that either progressed to CIN3+ or cleared (not recorded which).

Concerning this clone: Read coverage stops 3 residues before the CDR3 terminus; the germline J gene supplies the remainder. V usage is TRBV13 and J usage is TRBJ2-6; the match to TRBD1 covers 9 bases. Per the germline V gene, CDR1 is PRHDT and CDR2 is FYEKMQ (reference sequence). This CDR3 region has 18 residues. The junction had 8 bases not matched to a gene; V was cut back by 5 bases and J by 0 bases. The CDR3 sequence is CASSRRQGDFSGANVLTF. The CDR3 bases that were read are TGTGCCAGCAGCCGACGACAGGGGGATTTCTCTGGGGCCAACGTC.

Notes on this clone: Coverage ceases 3 residues before the CDR3 finishes, and the germline J gene fills in the end. This chain links TRBV10-3 with TRBJ1-2, with no clear D. V lost 0 bases and J lost 4, with 9 bases in between. There are 14 residues in the CDR3. The germline CDR1 and CDR2 sequences are ENHRY and SYGVKD. The CDR3 DNA, read in part, is TGTGCCATCAGTGAGTCCACCGGACTCTATGGC. It yields the protein CAISESTGLYG. The full CDR3 sequence reads CAISESTGLYGYTF.

Turning to this clone: The read ends 3 residues before the CDR3 terminus; that terminus is restored from the germline J gene. The rearrangement joins TRBV20-1 to TRBJ1-1, with a weak D call TRBD1 (5 bases). This CDR3 has 14 residues. V lost 0 bases and J 0 bases, leaving 8 bases between the germline ends. Germline-derived CDR1 and CDR2 are DFQATT and SNEGSKA (reference sequence). The CDR3 region is CSARDQGLNTEAFF. The sequenced part of the CDR3 DNA is TGCAGTGCTAGAGATCAGGGATTGAACACTGAA.

About this clone: The read terminates 3 residues ahead of where the CDR3 ends, so the germline J gene completes it. The V call is TRBV19, the J call TRBJ1-4; 7 nucleotides agree with TRBD1. CDR3 length: 15 amino acids. Germline CDR1 and CDR2: LNHDA and SQIVND (reference sequence). V shed 7 bases and J 8 bases; nucleotides not matched to a gene: 13. The CDR3 spells CASTKLTGSGEKLFF. CDR3 bases read: TGTGCCAGTACCAAACTGACAGGGAGTGGAGAAAAA.

Of note for this clone: The read ends 3 residues before the CDR3 terminus; that terminus is restored from the germline J gene. The V and J genes are TRBV2 and TRBJ1-5, with a tentative D call TRBD1 (6 bases). This CDR3 contains 14 residues. Between the trimmed V and J ends, which lost 4 bases and 2 bases, there was a span of 9 bases. Germline CDR1 and CDR2: SNHLY and FYNNEI. The CDR3 bases that were read are TGTGCCAGCAGTGTTCCAGGGGGCAATCAGCCC. Translation: CASSVPGGNQP. The whole CDR3 reads CASSVPGGNQPQHF.

Notes on this clone: The CDR3 end falls 3 residues outside the read, so it is completed with the germline J gene. This chain connects TRBV19 to TRBJ2-3, with D tentatively TRBD1 or TRBD2 (5 bases each). The CDR3 spans 14 residues. Deletions cut 7 bases from V and 1 base from J, with 12 bases between. CDR1 is LNHDA, CDR2 SQIVND, per germline (reference sequence). CDR3 amino acids: CASNFQGGTDTQYF. CDR3 DNA (partial): TGTGCCAGTAACTTTCAGGGAGGCACAGATACG.

As to this clone: The CDR3 extends 3 residues past the end of the read, so its final part is completed from the germline J gene. This chain connects TRBV20-1 to TRBJ1-2; 7 positions agree with TRBD1. With 1 base clipped from V and 2 bases from J, the junction kept 13 bases outside the gene matches. CDR1 is DFQATT and CDR2 is SNEGSKA in the germline V gene (reference sequence). This CDR3 has 17 residues. CDR3 residues: CSARVGAAAGGNYGYTF. Incomplete CDR3 DNA: TGCAGTGCTAGAGTGGGGGCTGCGGCAGGGGGAAACTATGGC.

Details on this clone: Read sequence stops 3 residues before the CDR3 end, and the germline J gene provides the missing end. The genes are TRBV29-1 and TRBJ1-1, with D tentatively TRBD1 (5 bases). This CDR3 is 18 amino acids long. The germline V gene has CDR1 SQVTM and CDR2 ANQGSEA. V was shortened by 3 bases and J by 1 base, with 24 bases between the two germline ends. The CDR3 sequence: CSVEGIRYRGSENTEAFF. CDR3 DNA, as far as it was read: TGCAGCGTTGAGGGCATAAGATATAGGGGTTCAGAGAACACTGAA.

For this clone: The sequence runs out 3 residues before the end of the CDR3; the remainder is reconstructed from the germline J gene. The chain joins TRBV2 to TRBJ1-2; the match to TRBD1 covers 7 bases. This CDR3 has 12 residues. Germline loops: CDR1 SNHLY, CDR2 FYNNEI. The J segment lost 3 bases and the V segment lost 6 bases, leaving 1 base of the junction unmatched. This CDR3 is CASRTGDYGYTF. The sequenced CDR3 bases are TGTGCCAGCAGAACAGGGGACTATGGC.

Comment on this clone: The read gets to within 3 residues of the CDR3 end, and the germline J gene fills in the rest. V and J are TRBV12-3 or TRBV12-4 and TRBJ2-1; TRBD2 matches at 7 bases. This CDR3 is built from 15 residues. Unmatched junction bases numbered 8, after V lost 5 bases and J lost 4 bases. The sequenced CDR3 bases are TGTGCCAGCAGTCTGGCCGGGACTACATACAATGAG. It specifies CASSLAGTTYNE. The CDR3 in its entirety is CASSLAGTTYNEQFF.

Points on this clone: The read halts 3 residues ahead of the CDR3 end, with the missing end drawn from the germline J gene. The gene calls are TRBV19 and TRBJ2-1, with 9 bases lining up with TRBD1. V shed 3 bases and J 8 bases; nucleotides not matched to a gene: 11. This CDR3 spans 16 amino acids. Germline V CDR1 and CDR2: LNHDA, SQIVND (reference sequence). The CDR3 DNA, read in part, is TGTGCCAGTAGTATCGCCCCGGGACAGGGTAGCGATGAG. As protein: CASSIAPGQGSDE. The CDR3 in full is CASSIAPGQGSDEQFF.

As for this clone: The CDR3 extends 3 residues past the end of the read, so its final part is completed from the germline J gene. This chain connects TRBV7-6 to TRBJ2-5; D possibly corresponds to TRBD2 (6 bases). The germline V and J ends were trimmed by 1 base and 5 bases, with 14 bases remaining between them. The CDR3 runs to 15 residues. Per germline, CDR1 SGHVS and CDR2 FNYEAQ. CDR3 DNA, as far as it was read: TGTGCCAGCAGCTTAGATTGGGGGGTCGGCGAGACC. Translation: CASSLDWGVGET. The whole CDR3 reads CASSLDWGVGETQYF.

Points on this clone: The sequenced fragment ends 3 residues before the CDR3 boundary, so the rest is inferred from the germline J gene. V gene TRBV9 combines with J gene TRBJ2-3, with TRBD2 matching over 7 bases. Germline V gene data show CDR1 as SGDLS and CDR2 as YYNGEE. Losses at the gene ends were 4 bases for V and 4 bases for J; bases not matched to a gene: 12. There are 16 residues in the CDR3. The CDR3 DNA, read in part, is TGTGCCAGCAGCCCGTACCTCGGGGAGGGATCAGATACG. Protein product: CASSPYLGEGSDT. The whole CDR3 protein is CASSPYLGEGSDTQYF.

CDR3 region: CASSIGNSDTQYF. The sequenced part of the CDR3 DNA is TGTGCCAGTAGTATAGGTAATAGCGATACG. The chain carries TRBV19 and TRBJ2-3; no clear D gene. The read is 3 residues too short to cover the CDR3 end, so that end is filled in from the germline J gene. The V gene's germline CDR1 is LNHDA and CDR2 SQIVND (reference sequence). The CDR3 extends over 13 amino acids. V was clipped by 1 base and J by 6 bases, with 8 bases between them. The whole variable domain, remainder taken from reference TRBV19 and TRBJ2-3, is DGGITQSPKYLFRKEGQNVTLSCEQNLNHDAMYWYRQDPGQGLRLIYYSQIVNDFQKGDIAEGYSVSREKKESFPLTVTSAQKNPTAFYLCASSIGNSDTQYFGPGTRLTVL.

Points on this clone: The CDR3 end is not reached by the read, which stops 3 residues before it; the germline J gene fills it in. The V call is TRBV2, the J call TRBJ1-5, with D possibly TRBD1 on 6 matching bases. The CDR3 runs 14 residues. The V gene's germline CDR1 is SNHLY and CDR2 FYNNEI. This chain's CDR3 is CASSEEGGVSPQHF. The CDR3 bases that were read are TGTGCCAGCAGTGAGGAAGGGGGGGTGAGTCCC.

On this clone itself: The read gets to within 3 residues of the CDR3 end, and the germline J gene fills in the rest. This chain links TRBV2 with TRBJ2-6, with TRBD1 matching 8 bases. V lost 3 bases, J lost 1 base, and 5 bases stayed unmatched. This CDR3 region has 17 residues. Germline CDR1 and CDR2: SNHLY and FYNNEI. The sequenced CDR3 bases are TGTGCCAGCAGTGAGGACAGGGCTTTTTCTGGGGCCAACGTC. Translating gives CASSEDRAFSGANV. The full CDR3 protein reads CASSEDRAFSGANVLTF.

For this clone: The missing CDR3 end, 3 residues past where the read stops, is filled in from the germline J gene. The chain combines TRBV20-1 with TRBJ2-3, with 13 bases aligning to TRBD2. The CDR3 runs to 17 residues. The junction had 6 bases not matched to a gene; V was cut back by 3 bases and J by 0 bases. Germline V gives CDR1 DFQATT, CDR2 SNEGSKA (reference sequence). The sequenced CDR3 bases are TGCAGTGCTAGTGGACTAGCGGGAGATTGGAGCACAGATACG. This sequence encodes CSASGLAGDWSTDT. The CDR3 in its entirety is CSASGLAGDWSTDTQYF.